The 22 T cell receptor beta chains given below trace back to one sample, sequenced in a study of CD8 T cells in Susac syndrome. After extraction with the RNeasy kit, about 0.45 to 1 ug of the RNA was reverse transcribed using random hexamers. TCRdb re-called the immunoSEQ multiplex PCR reads with MiXCR, one entry per CDR3 protein. This sample yields about 200,000 distinct CDR3 sequences, of which 90% to 95% are seen a single time; under 0.12% belongs to the top ten. The material sequenced was CD4+ T cells from PBMCs. The receptors come from a human donor in good health.

The chain couples TRBV7-9 to TRBJ2-7; D not certain. V shed 5 bases and J shed 4 bases, with 9 bases lying between them. CDR1 is SEHNR, CDR2 FQNEAQ, per germline (reference sequence). The CDR3 contains 12 residues. The chain's CDR3 is CASSPSGYEQYV. For the CDR3, the DNA is TGTGCCAGCAGCCCAAGTGGTTACGAGCAGTACGTC.

This clonotype came up once. This sequence joins TRBV7-9 and TRBJ2-7, with TRBD2 identical over 7 bases. This CDR3 contains 14 residues. CDR1 SEHNR and CDR2 FQNEAQ come from the germline V gene (reference sequence). J gave up 6 bases and V 3 bases, and 8 bases lay outside the gene matches. The CDR3 DNA sequence: TGTGCCAGCAGCTTTGGCGGGAGTGGCGGCGAGCAGTACGTC. This translates into CASSFGGSGGEQYV.

V is TRBV6-4 and J is TRBJ1-1; D not certain. CDR1 is MRHNA and CDR2 is SNTAGT in the germline V gene. Deletions cut 2 bases from V and 4 bases from J, with 8 bases between. The CDR3 runs to 13 residues. The CDR3 sequence: CASSDGMSTEAFF. The DNA for the CDR3 is TGTGCCAGCAGTGACGGAATGAGCACTGAAGCTTTCTTT.

CDR3: CASSLAGPGTDTQYF. In DNA, the CDR3 is TGTGCCAGCAGCTTAGCCGGCCCCGGCACAGATACGCAGTATTTT. The gene calls are TRBV7-2 and TRBJ2-3; D is unresolved. Trimming cost V 0 bases and J 1 base, with 8 bases left between them. Germline V gives CDR1 SGHTA, CDR2 FQGNSA. The CDR3 runs to 15 residues. The whole variable domain, filled in from reference TRBV7-2 and TRBJ2-3, reads GAGVSQSPSNKVTEKGKDVELRCDPISGHTALYWYRQSLGQGLEFLIYFQGNSAPDKSGLPSDRFSAERTGGSVSTLTIQRTQQEDSAVYLCASSLAGPGTDTQYFGPGTRLTVL.

The chain combines TRBV28 with TRBJ2-4, with D perhaps matching TRBD2 (5 bases). The CDR3 consists of 13 residues. Germline V CDR1 and CDR2: MDHEN, SYDVKM. Trimming stripped 8 bases from V and 6 bases from J, with 14 bases between. The CDR3 reads CASVRGPGNIQYF. CDR3 coding DNA: TGTGCCAGCGTCCGAGGGCCAGGAAACATTCAGTACTTC.

V usage is TRBV24-1 and J usage is TRBJ2-4, with D maybe TRBD1 (5 bases). This CDR3 contains 16 residues. In germline, CDR1 is KGHDR, CDR2 SFDVKD. The V end was cut by 8 bases, the J end by 0 bases, with 16 bases between. CDR3 region: CATIYHRFLAKNIQYF. In DNA, the CDR3 is TGTGCCACCATATACCACAGGTTCCTAGCCAAAAACATTCAGTACTTC.

The J gene is TRBJ2-1, the V gene TRBV7-9; either TRBD1 or TRBD2 may supply D (5 bases each). V lost 5 bases, J lost 2 bases, and 19 bases lay in between. CDR1 is SEHNR and CDR2 is FQNEAQ in the germline V gene (reference sequence). The CDR3 has 17 amino acids. The CDR3 protein is CASSALPVGVPYNEQFF. In nucleotides, the CDR3 is TGTGCCAGCAGCGCACTGCCGGTGGGGGTTCCCTACAATGAGCAGTTCTTC.

The rearrangement joins TRBV6-2 or TRBV6-3 to TRBJ1-5; D unclear. V lost 8 bases to trimming and J lost 9 bases, with 14 bases between them. The CDR3 length is 12 residues. CDR1 MNHEY and CDR2 SVGEGT come from the germline V gene. The CDR3: CASSRRLRPQHF. In nucleotides, the CDR3 is TGTGCCAGCTCCCGACGTCTGCGGCCCCAGCATTTT.

This clonotype has a single count. This chain uses TRBV4-1 with TRBJ2-1; tentatively, D is TRBD1 or TRBD2 (5 bases each). CDR1 and CDR2 (germline): MGHRA, YSYEKL. Trimming stripped 3 bases from V and 4 bases from J, with 16 bases between. The CDR3 loop spans 16 amino acids. The CDR3 reads CASSQAPLGEYNEQFF. The CDR3 DNA reads TGCGCCAGCAGCCAGGCACCCCTAGGGGAGTACAATGAGCAGTTCTTC.

The V call is TRBV24-1, the J call TRBJ2-3, with no clear D. The CDR3 has 14 residues. Germline V gene data show CDR1 as KGHDR and CDR2 as SFDVKD. Trimming pared 3 bases from V and 0 bases from J, leaving 6 bases between. In DNA form, the CDR3 reads TGTGCCACCAGTGATCGGGCGAGCACAGATACGCAGTATTTT. Its translation: CATSDRASTDTQYF.

This chain joins TRBV19 and TRBJ2-7; 10 bases line up with TRBD1. Germline V CDR1 and CDR2: LNHDA, SQIVND (reference sequence). The CDR3 spans 15 residues. The V and J ends lost 7 bases and 3 bases, in that order; junction bases with no gene match: 9. The CDR3 DNA sequence: TGTGCCAGTACCGTAGCTGGGACAGGGGTCTACGAGCAGTACTTC. Its protein product is CASTVAGTGVYEQYF.

The V gene is TRBV11-2, the J gene TRBJ1-3; D call uncertain. Germline loops: CDR1 SGHAT, CDR2 FQNNGV. The CDR3 contains 15 residues. The ends were cut back, 2 bases at V and 2 bases at J, with 10 bases in the middle. CDR3 sequence reads: CASSLSSPPGNTIYF. For the CDR3, the DNA is TGTGCCAGCAGCTTAAGTTCCCCACCTGGAAACACCATATATTTT.

The genes are TRBV7-9 and TRBJ2-1; 7 bases map to TRBD1. V lost 5 bases, J lost 0 bases, and 7 bases stayed unmatched. The CDR3 loop spans 16 amino acids. Germline values: CDR1 SEHNR, CDR2 FQNEAQ (reference sequence). The CDR3 nucleotides are TGTGCCAGCAGCCCCCTAGCAGGGGGCTCCTACAATGAGCAGTTCTTC. Translated: CASSPLAGGSYNEQFF.

This chain connects TRBV5-4 to TRBJ2-1; TRBD1 is a possible D gene (6 bases). Germline assignment: CDR1 SGHNT and CDR2 YYREEE (reference sequence). CDR3 length: 15 residues. V was shortened by 4 bases and J by 4 bases, with 15 bases between the two germline ends. The CDR3, as DNA: TGTGCCAGCAGCCACCTAAAGGACAGTTACAATGAGCAGTTCTTC. Translation: CASSHLKDSYNEQFF.

The chain joins TRBV7-6 to TRBJ2-7; D is uncertain. Germline lookup yields CDR1 SGHVS and CDR2 FNYEAQ. Trimming cost V 1 base and J 6 bases, with 13 bases left between them. The CDR3 has 14 residues. CDR3 loop: CASSLGGLSGEQYF. The CDR3 bases are TGTGCCAGCAGCTTAGGGGGTCTATCGGGCGAGCAGTACTTC.

V is TRBV7-7 and J is TRBJ2-5; D may be TRBD2 (6 bases). The CDR3 length is 15 residues. Germline CDR1 is SSHAT and CDR2 is FNYEAQ (reference sequence). V shed 8 bases and J shed 4 bases, with 20 bases lying between them. The CDR3 loop is CASSPGLRGVETQYF. CDR3 nucleotides: TGTGCCAGCTCACCGGGACTGAGGGGTGTAGAGACCCAGTACTTC.

The chain couples TRBV19 to TRBJ1-5; 7 bases are a match to TRBD1. The CDR3 runs to 15 residues. CDR1 is LNHDA, CDR2 SQIVND, per germline (reference sequence). The V and J ends lost 1 base and 5 bases, in that order; junction bases with no gene match: 5. CDR3 sequence reads: CASSIVGTEDQPQHF. CDR3 nucleotides: TGTGCCAGTAGTATAGTTGGGACAGAGGATCAGCCCCAGCATTTT.

The chain has TRBV15 and TRBJ2-6; 7 positions match TRBD2. This CDR3 is built from 18 residues. Unmatched junction bases numbered 6, after V lost 1 base and J lost 0 bases. The germline gives CDR1 LNHNV, CDR2 YYDKDF (reference sequence). The CDR3 coding sequence is TGTGCCACCAGCAGAGCTTTGGGAGGGAGCTCTGGGGCCAACGTCCTGACTTTC. Its protein is CATSRALGGSSGANVLTF.

The chain recombines TRBV6-5 with TRBJ2-7; tentative D call: TRBD1 (5 bases). This CDR3 comprises 16 residues. Germline-derived CDR1 and CDR2 are MNHEY and SVGAGI. Deletions cut 4 bases from V and 2 bases from J, with 18 bases between. CDR3 sequence (DNA): TGTGCCAGCAGTTCCAGCTATGACAGCACAACCTACGAGCAGTACTTC. Protein: CASSSSYDSTTYEQYF.

The J gene is TRBJ2-1, the V gene TRBV11-2; TRBD2 matches at 7 bases. This CDR3 comprises 14 residues. CDR1 and CDR2 (germline): SGHAT, FQNNGV. The V and J ends lost 1 base and 6 bases, in that order; junction bases with no gene match: 3. CDR3 nucleotide sequence: TGTGCCAGCAGCTTAGTACTAGCGACCAATGAGCAGTTCTTC. This codes for CASSLVLATNEQFF.

The chain links TRBV27 to TRBJ2-1; possible D gene TRBD1, 5 bases. The CDR3 spans 14 residues. V was shortened by 2 bases and J by 6 bases, with 11 bases between the two germline ends. Germline V gives CDR1 MNHEY, CDR2 SMNVEV (reference sequence). CDR3 nucleotides: TGTGCCAGCAGTTTAGGGGCGTTGGCCAATGAGCAGTTCTTC. Amino acid sequence: CASSLGALANEQFF.

The chain is built from TRBV7-2 and TRBJ2-7, with D possibly matching TRBD1 (6 bases). This CDR3 comprises 12 residues. Per germline, CDR1 SGHTA and CDR2 FQGNSA. V lost 4 bases and J 6 bases, leaving 10 bases between the germline ends. The CDR3 reads CASSYQQGEQYF. The CDR3 DNA is TGTGCCAGCAGCTACCAACAGGGCGAGCAGTACTTC. Together with reference TRBV7-2 and TRBJ2-7, the CDR3 gives the full variable domain: GAGVSQSPSNKVTEKGKDVELRCDPISGHTALYWYRQSLGQGLEFLIYFQGNSAPDKSGLPSDRFSAERTGGSVSTLTIQRTQQEDSAVYLCASSYQQGEQYFGPGTRLTVT.